This T cell receptor (beta chain) was documented in a study of human T cells and chemical hapten exposure. Overall study context: Chiefly women, the patients showed alopecia areata, totalis or universalis. From small differences in pooled library volume came most of the variation in per-sample TCR yields. Notes on the study in general: All donors were alopecia patients, so their immunity may differ from that of healthy people.

Sample time point: patch test 2, 6 weeks after DPC sensitization. Noted treatment: therapeutic diphenylcyclopropenone sensitization with weekly scalp DPC. One entry per CDR3 protein, called by TCRdb with MiXCR from the RACE reads. The sample contains some 88,000 distinct CDR3 sequences, about 10% of which appear only once. In its sample, this clonotype was seen a few times. As yet, its antigen is unknown. In germline, CDR1 is SQVTM, CDR2 ANQGSEA. The CDR3 loop spans 12 amino acids. The V end lost 6 bases, the J end lost 6 bases, and 12 bases lay between the germline ends. This sample comprised whole blood, obtained in connection with sensitization to the hapten diphenylcyclopropenone (DPC). The chain has TRBV29-1 and TRBJ2-1, with a weak D call TRBD2 (5 bases). This receptor was obtained from a man aged 40-49 years with alopecia areata. Some clones in this sample may be carry-over from other donors' samples. CDR3 region: CSVRGQSNEQFF. As DNA, the CDR3 is TGCAGCGTCCGCGGGCAGAGCAATGAGCAGTTCTTC.